Below, 20 T cell receptor beta chains from the same sample are listed, as sequenced in a study of blood T cells in healthy people across ages. Alongside a J-beta primer mix, a sample-barcoded 5' primer served in a second PCR lasting roughly 6 to 12 cycles. TCRdb re-called the 5' RACE reads through MiXCR, storing one row per CDR3 protein. This table has about 1.7 million distinct CDR3 sequences, over 25% appearing once. Sequenced input: blood. The receptors originated from a woman under 40 in good health.

The rearrangement joins TRBV5-1 to TRBJ2-1; 8 bases match TRBD2. This CDR3 region has 16 residues. V trimming: 1 base; J trimming: 9 bases; junction bases outside the gene matches: 12. Germline CDR1 SGHRS, CDR2 YFSETQ. CDR3 bases: TGCGCCAGCAGCTTGACAGCGGGAGTTGACGGGGGTGAGCAGTTCTTC. Amino acid sequence: CASSLTAGVDGGEQFF.

There are many counts of this clonotype. The chain has TRBV5-1 and TRBJ1-5; 9 bases fit TRBD1. CDR1 SGHRS and CDR2 YFSETQ come from the germline V gene. Trimming took 3 bases from V and 1 from J; bases not matched to a gene: 2. CDR3 length: 15 residues. In DNA form, the CDR3 reads TGCGCCAGCAGCTCCGGACAGGGGAGCAATCAGCCCCAGCATTTT. Its protein is CASSSGQGSNQPQHF.

About this clonotype: Its ends do not fully match the called genes, so a read error is possible. The chain recombines TRBV5-1 with TRBJ2-6, with a tentative D call TRBD1 (6 bases). Germline-derived CDR1 and CDR2 are SGHRS and YFSETQ. CDR3 length: 15 residues. The CDR3 nucleotides read TGCGCCAGCAGCGACCCAAGATCAGGGGCCAACGTCCGGACTTTC. Its protein is CASSDPRSGANVRTF.

This clonotype was detected ten times or more. J is TRBJ1-2 and V is TRBV20-1; maybe TRBD1 (5 bases). The CDR3 spans 12 residues. Germline CDR1 DFQATT, CDR2 SNEGSKA (reference sequence). With 5 bases removed from V and 8 bases from J, the gap between germline ends came to 15 bases. CDR3 protein: CSAGGASDGYTF. The CDR3 DNA sequence: TGCAGTGCTGGAGGGGCGTCTGACGGCTACACCTTC.

This clonotype was counted many times. The junction departs from the called germline gene at one end, perhaps through a read error. The gene calls are TRBV7-7 and TRBJ2-7, with D possibly TRBD1 on 5 matching bases. This CDR3 is built from 12 residues. CDR1 and CDR2 (germline): SSHAT, FNYEAQ (reference sequence). The CDR3 is CPFVDTPSEQYF. The CDR3 coding sequence is TGCCCGTTCGTGGACACTCCCTCCGAGCAGTACTTC. The full variable domain, completed using reference TRBV7-7 and TRBJ2-7, is GAGVSQSPRYKVTKRGQDVTLRCDPISSHATLYWYQQALGQGPEFLTYFNYEAQPDKSGLPSDRFSAERPEGSISTLTIQRTEQRDSAMYRCPFVDTPSEQYFGPGTRLTVT.

The V call is TRBV9, the J call TRBJ1-1; 8 bases fit TRBD1. The CDR3 length is 13 residues. CDR1 and CDR2 (germline): SGDLS, YYNGEE. The J segment lost 8 bases and the V segment lost 2 bases, leaving 5 bases of the junction unmatched. CDR3 amino acids: CASSVKDRAEAFF. In DNA, the CDR3 is TGTGCCAGCAGCGTTAAGGACAGGGCAGAAGCTTTCTTT.

This clonotype has more than one count but fewer than ten. V and J are TRBV12-3 or TRBV12-4 and TRBJ2-5; TRBD2 matches 14 bases. The CDR3 has 16 residues. J was trimmed by 6 bases and V by 5 bases; bases with no gene match: 8. CDR3 amino acids: CASSPWTSGGSKTQYF. The CDR3 region has the DNA TGTGCCAGCAGTCCCTGGACTAGCGGGGGGTCTAAGACCCAGTACTTC.

In this sample, this clonotype turned up many times. The J gene is TRBJ1-2, the V gene TRBV15; weak D call: TRBD1 (5 bases). Trimming cost V 5 bases and J 0 bases, with 13 bases left between them. Germline loops: CDR1 LNHNV, CDR2 YYDKDF (reference sequence). The CDR3 loop spans 15 amino acids. In DNA, the CDR3 is TGTGCCACCAGCTCTGGGGGTTCAGCTAACTATGGCTACACCTTC. Protein sequence: CATSSGGSANYGYTF.

With respect to this clonotype: A much larger clone is a single base away; this may be a read error. The CDR3 is CGAVSGRMDEQFF. The CDR3 nucleotides read TGCGGTGCCGTAAGCGGGAGGATGGATGAGCAGTTCTTC. The rearrangement uses TRBV20-1 and TRBJ2-1; 9 bases fit TRBD2. CDR1 and CDR2 from the germline V gene are DFQATT and SNEGSKA (reference sequence). This CDR3 has 13 residues.

The CDR3 sequence is CASSPIVTKTGATYEQYF. The CDR3 nucleotides read TGCGCCAGCAGCCCCATCGTTACGAAGACAGGGGCGACCTACGAGCAGTACTTC. The chain carries TRBV5-1 and TRBJ2-7; TRBD1 aligns across 8 bases. In germline, CDR1 is SGHRS, CDR2 YFSETQ. V lost 4 bases to trimming and J lost 2 bases; unmatched junction nucleotides: 17. The CDR3 covers 18 residues.

V gene TRBV7-9 combines with J gene TRBJ1-4; D remains ambiguous. V lost 8 bases to trimming and J lost 5 bases, with 15 bases between them. CDR3 size: 14 residues. CDR1 and CDR2 from the germline V gene are SEHNR and FQNEAQ (reference sequence). CDR3 amino acids: CASSWISPNEKLFF. The CDR3 DNA sequence: TGTGCCAGCTCGTGGATTTCACCAAATGAAAAACTGTTTTTT. The full variable domain, its missing parts supplied by reference TRBV7-9 and TRBJ1-4, is DTGVSQNPRHKITKRGQNVTFRCDPISEHNRLYWYRQTLGQGPEFLTYFQNEAQLEKSRLLSDRFSAERPKGSFSTLEIQRTEQGDSAMYLCASSWISPNEKLFFGSGTQLSVL.

This clonotype was seen a handful of times. This chain connects TRBV5-1 to TRBJ2-3; 8 bases are a match to TRBD2. The ends lost 0 bases at V and 4 bases at J; junction bases unmatched: 10. This CDR3 is 17 amino acids long. The germline V gene encodes CDR1 SGHRS and CDR2 YFSETQ. CDR3 sequence (DNA): TGCGCCAGCAGCTTGGCAGGACTAGCCATGGGGGCAGATACGCAGTATTTT. This gives the protein CASSLAGLAMGADTQYF.

This chain connects TRBV7-2 to TRBJ1-3; D is possibly TRBD1 (5 bases). The length of the CDR3 is 16 residues. The V gene's germline CDR1 is SGHTA and CDR2 FQGNSA. V was cut by 2 bases and J by 3 bases, with 14 bases left in between. The CDR3 here is CASSLQRGAGGNTIYF. CDR3 coding DNA: TGTGCCAGCAGCTTACAGAGGGGCGCTGGTGGAAACACCATATATTTT.

The chain employs TRBV11-2 and TRBJ2-1; TRBD2 agrees at 9 bases. V was clipped by 3 bases and J by 8 bases; unmatched bases: 11. This CDR3 comprises 16 residues. CDR1 and CDR2 (germline): SGHAT, FQNNGV. DNA of the CDR3: TGTGCCAGCAGCTTTGCGGGGGGGACCAACCAGGATGAGCAGTTCTTC. It codes for CASSFAGGTNQDEQFF.

Comment on this clonotype: Its ends do not fully match the called genes, so a read error is possible. The chain employs TRBV5-1 and TRBJ1-6, with D possibly being TRBD1 (6 bases). Germline V CDR1 and CDR2: SGHRS, YFSETQ. The CDR3 loop spans 14 amino acids. In nucleotides, the CDR3 is TGCGCCAGCAGCTTGGACAGGGAGAACTCACTCCTCCACTTT. This codes for CASSLDRENSLLHF. The whole variable domain, filled in from reference TRBV5-1 and TRBJ1-6, reads KAGVTQTPRYLIKTRGQQVTLSCSPISGHRSVSWYQQTPGQGLQFLFEYFSETQRNKGNFPGRFSGRQFSNSRSEMNVSTLELGDSALYLCASSLDRENSLLHFGNGTRLTVT.

This clonotype was seen a single time. The rearrangement joins TRBV5-1 to TRBJ2-3; TRBD1 agrees at 8 bases. Germline-derived CDR1 and CDR2 are SGHRS and YFSETQ. V trimming: 4 bases; J trimming: 4 bases; junction bases outside the gene matches: 8. This CDR3 region has 15 residues. The CDR3 DNA follows: TGCGCCAGCAGCGGAGGACAGGGAAGCCCAGATACGCAGTATTTT. As protein: CASSGGQGSPDTQYF.

This clonotype was seen a few times. The V and J genes are TRBV20-1 and TRBJ1-5; D may be TRBD1 (5 bases). The CDR3 runs 12 residues. The V and J ends lost 7 bases and 4 bases respectively, with 11 bases between them. Germline CDR1 DFQATT, CDR2 SNEGSKA (reference sequence). This CDR3 reads CSGQGENQPQHF. The CDR3 nucleotides read TGCAGTGGACAAGGGGAAAATCAGCCCCAGCATTTT.

The rearrangement joins TRBV29-1 to TRBJ1-4; 8 bases fit TRBD1. Per germline, CDR1 SQVTM and CDR2 ANQGSEA. V gave up 3 bases and J gave up 7 bases; unmatched junction bases: 7. This CDR3 comprises 14 residues. The CDR3 sequence: CSVDPQGAGEKLFF. The CDR3, as DNA: TGCAGCGTTGATCCTCAGGGGGCAGGTGAAAAACTGTTTTTT.

J is TRBJ2-4 and V is TRBV19, with 14 bases lining up with TRBD2. The DNA end is more similar to TRBJ2-7, so the J call may be wrong. The germline V gene has CDR1 LNHDA and CDR2 SQIVND (reference sequence). CDR3 length: 16 amino acids. DNA of the CDR3: TGTGCCAGTAGTCAGGGGACTAGCGGGAGTCCCTACGAGCAGTACTTC. Encoded protein: CASSQGTSGSPYEQYF.

This rearrangement joins TRBV9 to TRBJ1-2; D unresolved. Germline CDR1 reads SGDLS; CDR2 reads YYNGEE. The CDR3 has 15 residues. Trimming pared 3 bases from V and 2 bases from J, leaving 14 bases between. CDR3 in DNA: TGTGCCAGCAGCGCAGGCCCGCCTGACAACTATGGCTACACCTTC. It specifies CASSAGPPDNYGYTF.